A selection of T cell receptor beta chains follows, all from one sample in a study of identical twins. Each CDR3 protein gets one entry after TCRdb re-called the 5' RACE reads with MiXCR. Of 640,000 or so distinct CDR3 sequences in the sample, 5.5% to 6.5% were seen once. Sequenced: naive T cells sorted from blood. The receptor source for this set is a man between 18 and 29 years old in good health. Each CDR3 is given with its conserved first and last residue. The order of the fields is V gene, J gene, D gene, clone size, CDR3 DNA, CDR3 protein. A D gene is named only where the DNA matches it firmly. Clone sizes are given selectively: once, few, many, or a class where the clone is expanded.

v_call: TRBV7-6; j_call: TRBJ1-6; d_call: NA; clone_size: few; cdr3_nt: TGTGCCAGCAGCTTGGGCGTTGGGGGGGCCGATTCACCCCTCCACTTT; cdr3_aa: CASSLGVGGADSPLHF
v_call: TRBV12-3/TRBV12-4; j_call: TRBJ1-2; d_call: TRBD1; clone_size: few; cdr3_nt: TGTGCCAGCAGCCGGGGACAGAACTTCTATGGCTACACCTTC; cdr3_aa: CASSRGQNFYGYTF
v_call: TRBV12-3/TRBV12-4; j_call: TRBJ2-6; d_call: NA; clone_size: NA; cdr3_nt: TGTGCCAGCAGTTTTCGGCAGGGCCTCGGGGCCAACGTCCTGACTTTC; cdr3_aa: CASSFRQGLGANVLTF
v_call: TRBV4-3; j_call: TRBJ2-7; d_call: NA; clone_size: few; cdr3_nt: TGCGCCAGCAGCCAAGATCCGGGGACACCCAACTACGAGCAGTACTTC; cdr3_aa: CASSQDPGTPNYEQYF
v_call: TRBV7-3; j_call: TRBJ1-1; d_call: TRBD1; clone_size: many; cdr3_nt: TGTGCCAGCAGCCCGCAGACAGGGGGGTCGGCTGAAGCTTTCTTT; cdr3_aa: CASSPQTGGSAEAFF
v_call: TRBV20-1; j_call: TRBJ1-4; d_call: TRBD1; clone_size: many; cdr3_nt: TGCAGTGCGAAGACAGGGACTAATGAAAAACTGTTTTTT; cdr3_aa: CSAKTGTNEKLFF
v_call: TRBV12-3/TRBV12-4; j_call: TRBJ2-6; d_call: NA; clone_size: few; cdr3_nt: TGTGCCAGCAGTTTAGTTCTAGGACTGCCCTCTGGGGCCAACGTCCTGACTTTC; cdr3_aa: CASSLVLGLPSGANVLTF
v_call: TRBV7-2; j_call: TRBJ2-4; d_call: TRBD1; clone_size: NA; cdr3_nt: TGTGCCAGCAGCCTTAGCACCGGGACAGAGGTGGCCAAAAACATTCAGTACTTC; cdr3_aa: CASSLSTGTEVAKNIQYF
v_call: TRBV27; j_call: TRBJ1-3; d_call: NA; clone_size: many; cdr3_nt: TGTGCCAGCGTCGCAGCCTCTGGAAACACCATATATTTT; cdr3_aa: CASVAASGNTIYF
v_call: TRBV5-1; j_call: TRBJ2-1; d_call: TRBD2; clone_size: many; cdr3_nt: TGCGCCAGCAGCTTTCCGGCTAGCGGGATCCCTGAGCAGTTCTTC; cdr3_aa: CASSFPASGIPEQFF
v_call: TRBV29-1; j_call: TRBJ1-2; d_call: NA; clone_size: NA; cdr3_nt: TGCAGCGTCGCGGTTCCGGGGACTAACTATGGCTACACCTTC; cdr3_aa: CSVAVPGTNYGYTF
v_call: TRBV19; j_call: TRBJ1-6; d_call: TRBD1; clone_size: NA; cdr3_nt: TGTGCCAGTAACTCTGACAGGGCTCGGAATTCACCCCTCCACTTT; cdr3_aa: CASNSDRARNSPLHF
v_call: TRBV15; j_call: TRBJ2-5; d_call: TRBD1; clone_size: NA; cdr3_nt: TGTGCCACCAGCAGAGGGACAGGGGAAAAGGAGACCCAGTACTTC; cdr3_aa: CATSRGTGEKETQYF
v_call: TRBV5-1; j_call: TRBJ2-7; d_call: NA; clone_size: few; cdr3_nt: TGCGCCAGCAGCTTGGAACCCCAGCAACTCCTCTCCTACGAGCAGTACTTC; cdr3_aa: CASSLEPQQLLSYEQYF